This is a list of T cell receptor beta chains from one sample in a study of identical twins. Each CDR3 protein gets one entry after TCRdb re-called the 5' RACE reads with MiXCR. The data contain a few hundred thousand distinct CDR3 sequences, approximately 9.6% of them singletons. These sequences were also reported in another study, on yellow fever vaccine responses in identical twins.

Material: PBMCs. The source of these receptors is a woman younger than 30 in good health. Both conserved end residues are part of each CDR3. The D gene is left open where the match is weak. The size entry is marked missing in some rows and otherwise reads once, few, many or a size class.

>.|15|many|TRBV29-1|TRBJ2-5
TGCAGCGTTGGGCTTGGTAGCAAGATCCAAGAGACCCAGTACTTC
CSVGLGSKIQETQYF
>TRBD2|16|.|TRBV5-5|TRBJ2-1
TGTGCCAGCAGCTTGGTACCAGCGGGGGTCTACAATGAGCAGTTCTTC
CASSLVPAGVYNEQFF
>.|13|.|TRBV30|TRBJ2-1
TGTGCCTGGCGGCTAGCCAACTACAATGAGCAGTTCTTC
CAWRLANYNEQFF
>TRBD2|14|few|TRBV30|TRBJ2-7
TGTGCCTGGAGTGTACTAGCGGGGAACTACGAGCAGTACTTC
CAWSVLAGNYEQYF
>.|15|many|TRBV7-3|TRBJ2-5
TGTGCCAGCAGCTTCAGAGGACAAAACCAAGAGACCCAGTACTTC
CASSFRGQNQETQYF
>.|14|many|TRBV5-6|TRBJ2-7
TGTGCCAGCAGCTTTGACAGGACCTCCTACGAGCAGTACTTC
CASSFDRTSYEQYF
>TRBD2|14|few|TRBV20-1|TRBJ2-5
TGCAGTGCTCCCTTAGCGGGAGAAGGAGAGACCCAGTACTTC
CSAPLAGEGETQYF
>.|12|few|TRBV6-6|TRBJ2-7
TGTGCCACTCACCGGCAGGGGTACGAGCAGTACTTC
CATHRQGYEQYF
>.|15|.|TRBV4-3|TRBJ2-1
TGCGCCAGCAGCCAAGCTCTAGGGGTGGGCAATGAGCAGTTCTTC
CASSQALGVGNEQFF
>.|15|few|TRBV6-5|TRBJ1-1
TGTGCCAGCAGTTACTCTGGGGGCAAGAGCTCTGAAGCTTTCTTT
CASSYSGGKSSEAFF
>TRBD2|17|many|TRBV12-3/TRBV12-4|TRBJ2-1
TGTGCCAGCAGCGGGACTAGCGGGAGAGGAACCTACAATGAGCAGTTCTTC
CASSGTSGRGTYNEQFF
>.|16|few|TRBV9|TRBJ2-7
TGTGCCAGCAGCGTAGAGCTGGGGGGCTCTGTGTACGAGCAGTACTTC
CASSVELGGSVYEQYF
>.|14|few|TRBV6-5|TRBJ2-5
TGTGCCAGCAGTTATTTCGGGGGTCGAGAGACCCAGTACTTC
CASSYFGGRETQYF
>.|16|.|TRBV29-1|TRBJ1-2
TGCAGCGTTGAAGGAGGGACTTATCGGACGGACTATGGCTACACCTTC
CSVEGGTYRTDYGYTF
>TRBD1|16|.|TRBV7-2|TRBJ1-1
TGTGCCAGCAGCCTCCGGGACAGGGTCGTTTACACTGAAGCTTTCTTT
CASSLRDRVVYTEAFF
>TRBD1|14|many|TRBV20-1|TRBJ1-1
TGCAGTGCTAGTGGGGGGACAGGGAACACTGAAGCTTTCTTT
CSASGGTGNTEAFF
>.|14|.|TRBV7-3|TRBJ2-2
TGTGCCAGCAGCGAGGGACTTAGAATCGGGGAGCTGTTTTTT
CASSEGLRIGELFF
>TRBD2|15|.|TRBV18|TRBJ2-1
TGTGCCAGCTCACCAAACCGGGACTACTACAATGAGCAGTTCTTC
CASSPNRDYYNEQFF
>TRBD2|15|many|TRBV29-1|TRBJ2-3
TGCAGCGTGACCGGGACTAGGTCCCTCCTCGATACGCAGTATTTT
CSVTGTRSLLDTQYF
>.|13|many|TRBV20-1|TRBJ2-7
TGCAGTGCCCGAGGTGGCGGGGTAGGAGAGCAGTACTTC
CSARGGGVGEQYF
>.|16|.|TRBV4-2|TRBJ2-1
TGTGCCAGCTCCCCCCGATTCCAGGCTGTATACAATGAGCAGTTCTTC
CASSPRFQAVYNEQFF
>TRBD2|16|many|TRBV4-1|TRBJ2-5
TGCGCCAGCAGCCACGACGGACTAGCGGGAGGGGAGACCCAGTACTTC
CASSHDGLAGGETQYF
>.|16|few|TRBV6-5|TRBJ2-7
TGTGCCAGCAGTTCCCCCTCGAATGGGAGGATCTACGAGCAGTACTTC
CASSSPSNGRIYEQYF
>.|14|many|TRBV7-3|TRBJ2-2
TGTGCCAGCAGCCGACAGCCGGGCACCGGGGAGCTGTTTTTT
CASSRQPGTGELFF
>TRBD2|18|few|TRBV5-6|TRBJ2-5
TGTGCCAGCAGCCCGAGGCGTCCTAGCGGGAGCACACAAGAGACCCAGTACTTC
CASSPRRPSGSTQETQYF
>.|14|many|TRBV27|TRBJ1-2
TGTGCCAGCAGTTTAGGAGGGAAGGTGGATGGCTACACCTTC
CASSLGGKVDGYTF
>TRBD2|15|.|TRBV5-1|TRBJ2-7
TGCGCCAGCAGCCGGGGGGGGACCTACTCCTACGAGCAGTACTTC
CASSRGGTYSYEQYF
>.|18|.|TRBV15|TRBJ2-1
TGTGCCACCAGCACCTCCTTGCGGGGCGGTAGCTCCTACAATGAGCAGTTCTTC
CATSTSLRGGSSYNEQFF
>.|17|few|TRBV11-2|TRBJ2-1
TGTGCCAGCAGCTTGTCCGGAGCGAATCCAGCCTACAATGAGCAGTTCTTC
CASSLSGANPAYNEQFF
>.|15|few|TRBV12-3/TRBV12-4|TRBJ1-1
TGTGCCAGCAATCTGAGGGGGGGTAGGTTTACTGAAGCTTTCTTT
CASNLRGGRFTEAFF
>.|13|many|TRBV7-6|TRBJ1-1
TGTGCCAGCAGCTTAGGGGATAGGGCTGAAGCTTTCTTT
CASSLGDRAEAFF
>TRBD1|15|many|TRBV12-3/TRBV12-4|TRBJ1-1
TGTGCCAGCAGTCGGGACAGGGGAGGACTCTCTGAAGCTTTCTTT
CASSRDRGGLSEAFF
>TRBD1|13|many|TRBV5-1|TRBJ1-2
TGCGCCAGCAGTCAGGGGGGCGACTATGGCTACACCTTC
CASSQGGDYGYTF
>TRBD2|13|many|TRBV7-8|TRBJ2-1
TGTGCCAGCAGCCCCCGGTTAGCGGGGGAGCAGTTCTTC
CASSPRLAGEQFF
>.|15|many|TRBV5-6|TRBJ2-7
TGTGCCAGCAGACCCCAGGGGACTCCCGGTCAAGAGCAGTACTTC
CASRPQGTPGQEQYF
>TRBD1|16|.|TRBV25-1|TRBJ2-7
TGTGCCAGCGCCTCCCCAGGGGGCGATCGAATCCACGAGCAGTACTTC
CASASPGGDRIHEQYF
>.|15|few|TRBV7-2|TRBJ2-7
TGTGCCAGCAGCTTAGAGGGGGGGCAGTCCTACGAGCAGTACTTC
CASSLEGGQSYEQYF
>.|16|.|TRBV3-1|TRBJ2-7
TGTGCCAGCAGCCAGCATTCTAGGGCGGAATCCTACGAGCAGTACTTC
CASSQHSRAESYEQYF
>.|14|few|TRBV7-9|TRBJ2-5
TGTGCCAGCAGCGCCTCCCGGGACCAAGAGACCCAGTACTTC
CASSASRDQETQYF
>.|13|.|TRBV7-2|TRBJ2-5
TGTGCCAGCAGCTTCTGGGCGGAAGAGACCCAGTACTTC
CASSFWAEETQYF
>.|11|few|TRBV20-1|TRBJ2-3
TGCAGTGCTAAATTGATAGATACGCAGTATTTT
CSAKLIDTQYF
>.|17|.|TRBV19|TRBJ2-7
TGTGCCAGTAGTATCCTGTTTCGAGGCAGGGACTCCTACGAGCAGTACTTC
CASSILFRGRDSYEQYF
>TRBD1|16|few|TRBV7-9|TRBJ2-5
TGTGCCAGCAGCTCTGGCAGCGGGACAGGGGAAGAGACCCAGTACTTC
CASSSGSGTGEETQYF
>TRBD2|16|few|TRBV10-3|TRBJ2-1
TGTGCCATCAGTGAGGCTAGCGGGGCAATGAGGGATGAGCAGTTCTTC
CAISEASGAMRDEQFF
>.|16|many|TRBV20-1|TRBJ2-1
TGCAGTGCTATTCCCTACCTAGCGAGCTCCTACAATGAGCAGTTCTTC
CSAIPYLASSYNEQFF
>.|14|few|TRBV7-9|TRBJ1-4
TGTGCCAGCAGCTTAGGACAGGAAAATGAAAAACTGTTTTTT
CASSLGQENEKLFF
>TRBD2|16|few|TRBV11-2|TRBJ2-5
TGTGCCAGCAGCGAAGGTCCGGGACTAGGAACGGAGACCCAGTACTTC
CASSEGPGLGTETQYF
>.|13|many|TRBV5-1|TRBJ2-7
TGCGCCAGCAGCTTGAACTGGGCCTACGAGCAGTACTTC
CASSLNWAYEQYF
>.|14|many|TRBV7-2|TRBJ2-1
TGTGCCAGCAGCTTGGGCAGGGGAGGCTATGAGCAGTTCTTC
CASSLGRGGYEQFF
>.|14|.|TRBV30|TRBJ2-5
TGTGCCTGGACATGGGCTCGGGTTCGAGAGACCCAGTACTTC
CAWTWARVRETQYF
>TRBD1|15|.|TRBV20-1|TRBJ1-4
TGCAGTGCCACGGACAGGCGGTCAACTAATGAAAAACTGTTTTTT
CSATDRRSTNEKLFF
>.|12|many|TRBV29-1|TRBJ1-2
TGCAGCGTTGCGGAAGCTAACTATGGCTACACCTTC
CSVAEANYGYTF
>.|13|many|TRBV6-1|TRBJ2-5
TGTGCCAGCACGCTTAGGGTAGGAGAGACCCAGTACTTC
CASTLRVGETQYF